Below are 8 T cell receptor beta chains sequenced from a single sample in a study of cytomegalovirus exposure and HLA in healthy donors. Method: immunoSEQ multiplex PCR; TCRdb's copy keeps in-frame clones and lacks some. The table lists over 150,000 clones, approximately 86% of them singletons. The material sequenced was PBMCs. All receptors come from a human donor in good health.

The chain combines TRBV14 with TRBJ2-7; no clear D. The CDR3 is 15 amino acids. The germline gives CDR1 SGHDN, CDR2 FVKESK. Trimming cost V 1 base and J 1 base, with 11 bases left between them. The CDR3: CASSQVASRSYEQYF. The DNA of the CDR3 is TGTGCCAGCAGCCAAGTTGCGAGTCGGTCCTACGAGCAGTACTTC.

This sequence joins TRBV6-5 and TRBJ1-1, with D uncertain. The CDR3 is 12 amino acids. V was trimmed by 8 bases and J by 7 bases, leaving 14 bases between them. The germline CDR1 and CDR2 sequences are MNHEY and SVGAGI. The CDR3 DNA reads as TGTGCCAGCGGTGGGCGGGAGAATGAAGCTTTCTTT. This translates into CASGGRENEAFF.

This sequence joins TRBV4-1 and TRBJ2-7, with 12 bases matching TRBD1. There are 15 residues in the CDR3. CDR1 MGHRA and CDR2 YSYEKL come from the germline V gene. Trimming cost V 4 bases and J 4 bases; bases outside gene matches: 5. This chain's CDR3 is CASSLRDRGLYEQYF. The CDR3 bases are TGCGCCAGCAGCCTCCGGGACAGGGGGCTATACGAGCAGTACTTC.

The CDR3 coding sequence is TGCGCCAGCACCGCGGGGTGGGAGGGAGCATACGAGCAGTACTTC. Protein: CASTAGWEGAYEQYF. This chain connects TRBV4-1 to TRBJ2-7; 7 nucleotides match TRBD2. The CDR3 runs 15 residues. Germline loops: CDR1 MGHRA, CDR2 YSYEKL. V lost 7 bases and J lost 4; bases outside the gene matches: 13.

The gene calls are TRBV28 and TRBJ2-1, with D possibly being TRBD1 (6 bases). The CDR3 has 16 residues. V lost 2 bases and J lost 4, with 15 bases in between. CDR1 is MDHEN, CDR2 SYDVKM, per germline. The CDR3 region has the DNA TGTGCCAGCAGTTTACTCCAGGGGCGAGTATACAATGAGCAGTTCTTC. Amino acids: CASSLLQGRVYNEQFF.

The chain carries TRBV7-9 and TRBJ1-2; D may be TRBD1 (6 bases). Germline CDR1 and CDR2: SEHNR and FQNEAQ (reference sequence). V lost 5 bases, J lost 0 bases, and 10 bases lay in between. This CDR3 spans 14 amino acids. CDR3 in amino acids: CASSPRTANYGYTF. The CDR3 nucleotides are TGTGCCAGCAGCCCACGGACAGCTAACTATGGCTACACCTTC.

The chain recombines TRBV28 with TRBJ2-5; possibly TRBD2 for D (5 bases). With 5 bases removed from V and 2 bases from J, the gap between germline ends came to 21 bases. The CDR3 length is 17 residues. Germline V lookup: CDR1 MDHEN, CDR2 SYDVKM. The CDR3 loop is CASSPPTWTESQETQYF. The CDR3 nucleotides are TGTGCCAGCAGTCCTCCGACTTGGACTGAATCTCAAGAGACCCAGTACTTC. Full variable domain (rest looked up from reference TRBV28 and TRBJ2-5): DVKVTQSSRYLVKRTGEKVFLECVQDMDHENMFWYRQDPGLGLRLIYFSYDVKMKEKGDIPEGYSVSREKKERFSLILESASTNQTSMYLCASSPPTWTESQETQYFGPGTRLLVL.

V and J are TRBV30 and TRBJ1-1; tentative D call: TRBD1 (5 bases). The V end lost 3 bases, the J end lost 5 bases, and 13 bases lay between the germline ends. Germline values: CDR1 GTSNPN, CDR2 SVGIG (reference sequence). The CDR3 covers 13 residues. As DNA, the CDR3 is TGTGCCTGGAGGTCAGGGCCAGGGACTGAAGCTTTCTTT. It codes for CAWRSGPGTEAFF.